This TCR beta chain appears in the sequencing data of a study of T cells in Graves' hyperthyroidism and ophthalmopathy. Study information: Initial diagnosis, before any treatment, was when peripheral blood was collected.

Amplification of TCR beta CDR3 regions was performed using RNA transcripts as template. The HTBI primer set was used in a first-round RT-PCR of the TCR CDR3. TCRdb fed the multiplex PCR reads into MiXCR, producing one record per CDR3 protein. The sample lists 300,000 to 450,000 distinct CDR3 sequences, approximately 14% seen once, with roughly 11% in the top ten. Germline CDR1 is KGHDR and CDR2 is SFDVKD. Trimming stripped 3 bases from V and 4 bases from J, with 9 bases between. CDR3 size: 13 residues. Broader study findings: Blood also showed most of the thyroid clonotypes that were expanded above 0.001.

Patients were aged 18 to 65, had disease duration under 2 months, and had newly diagnosed hyperthyroidism. For this clonotype: Its antigen is not known.

The V call is TRBV24-1, the J call TRBJ2-7; no definite D call. Specimen: blood. This TCR derives from a woman between 55 and 75 years old with Graves' hyperthyroidism. CDR3 sequence: CATSDGSLYEQYF. CDR3 DNA sequence: TGTGCCACCAGTGATGGATCACTGTACGAGCAGTACTTC.